The clone carrying this T cell receptor (beta chain) has just a few counts. Its antigen remains unidentified. The data originate from a study of STAT3 mutations in large granular lymphocyte leukemia. Looking at the study overall: Approximately 40% of treated T-LGLL patients showed hematologic response to immunosuppression. The study's findings and limits: A small but highly pathogenic clone may have been missed. Samples missed the first appearance of the clone. At least one immunodominant TCR beta clonotype appeared in every T-cell large granular lymphocyte leukemia patient. All newly emerging clones after therapy were STAT3 wild type.

There are 15 residues in the CDR3. Using immunoSEQ multiplex PCR, the repertoire was profiled, and TCRdb retains in-frame clones only, with some absent. The sample shows tens of thousands of clones, about 81% of them seen only once. This clonotype was obtained from a human donor with T large granular lymphocyte leukemia. Some clones in this sample may be carry-over from other donors' samples. V and J are TRBV21-1 and TRBJ1-5; no DNA check was done on the table's D call, TRBD1. TRBV21-1 corresponds to a pseudogene. Sequences were obtained from PBMCs. Here the CDR3 reads CASRAQQGYNQPQHF. The CDR3 bases are TGTGCCAGCCGGGCTCAGCAGGGTTACAATCAGCCCCAGCATTTT.